One and the same sample provided the 28 T cell receptor beta chains below, sequenced in a study of T cell repertoires in cytomegalovirus infection. TCRdb redid the calling of the reads with MiXCR, one entry per CDR3 protein. The sample lists roughly 70,000 distinct CDR3 sequences; approximately 22% were seen once. No antigen has been assigned to these receptors. This specimen consisted of CD8+ T cells from cultured PBMCs, obtained from culture after CMV antigen stimulation. The receptors shown here come from a human donor in good health (CMV status not recorded). Some clones in this sample may be carry-over from other donors' samples.

This sequence joins TRBV7-8 and TRBJ1-1, with unresolved D. Germline CDR1 and CDR2: SGHVS and FQNEAQ. There are 15 residues in the CDR3. V lost 1 base and J lost 1, with 10 bases in between. CDR3 in DNA: TGTGCCAGCAGCTTAGGGACGGGCCCGAACACTGAAGCTTTCTTT. Protein product: CASSLGTGPNTEAFF.

In this sample, this clonotype turned up a few times. CDR3 bases: TGTGCCAGCAGCTTGGTGGTAGCGGGGGGCCCCTCTCGCACAGATACGCAGTATTTT. Protein: CASSLVVAGGPSRTDTQYF. The chain employs TRBV5-6 and TRBJ2-3; 10 bases are shared with TRBD2. This CDR3 has 19 residues. Germline V gives CDR1 SGHDT, CDR2 YYEEEE. The V segment lost 0 bases and the J segment 1 base; nucleotides outside the gene matches: 11.

This clonotype came up a few times. The V gene is TRBV6-1, the J gene TRBJ2-2, with 8 bases identical to TRBD2. The CDR3 contains 15 residues. The germline V gene has CDR1 MNHNS and CDR2 SASEGT. With V trimmed by 6 bases and J by 12 bases, 15 bases remained unmatched. CDR3 nucleotide sequence: TGTGCCAGCAGGCCCGGGACTAGGAGGCCTTTCCAGCTGTTTTTT. Encoded protein: CASRPGTRRPFQLFF.

V gene TRBV29-1 combines with J gene TRBJ2-7; D gene uncertain. Germline V gene data show CDR1 as SQVTM and CDR2 as ANQGSEA. The CDR3 runs 12 residues. The V and J ends lost 2 bases and 3 bases respectively, with 8 bases between them. CDR3 nucleotide sequence: TGCAGCGTTGAACTTACGGGCTACGAGCAGTACTTC. Encoded protein: CSVELTGYEQYF.

This clonotype has a handful of counts. The rearrangement links TRBV12-3 or TRBV12-4 to TRBJ2-2; D gene uncertain. The CDR3 runs 14 residues. V lost 5 bases and J 8 bases, leaving 15 bases between the germline ends. CDR3 in DNA: TGTGCCAGCAGTGAGTCCTTTGCCCCTGGGGAGCTGTTTTTT. Translation: CASSESFAPGELFF.

The chain employs TRBV7-9 and TRBJ1-3, with D possibly TRBD1 on 5 matching bases. The V and J ends lost 7 bases and 0 bases respectively, with 13 bases between them. Germline values: CDR1 SEHNR, CDR2 FQNEAQ (reference sequence). There are 15 residues in the CDR3. As DNA, the CDR3 is TGTGCCAGCATCCTAGACAGCTCCTCTGGAAACACCATATATTTT. Encoded protein: CASILDSSSGNTIYF. Combining the CDR3 with reference TRBV7-9 and TRBJ1-3 gives the whole variable domain DTGVSQNPRHKITKRGQNVTFRCDPISEHNRLYWYRQTLGQGPEFLTYFQNEAQLEKSRLLSDRFSAERPKGSFSTLEIQRTEQGDSAMYLCASILDSSSGNTIYFGEGSWLTVV.

This clonotype was recorded a few times. The chain couples TRBV4-1 to TRBJ2-1; 11 positions agree with TRBD2. Per germline, CDR1 MGHRA and CDR2 YSYEKL. Trimming removed 1 base from V and 0 bases from J; junction bases left unmatched: 5. The CDR3 is 18 amino acids. This chain's CDR3 is CASSQVLAGGFSYNEQFF. CDR3 sequence (DNA): TGCGCCAGCAGCCAAGTTCTAGCGGGGGGATTCTCCTACAATGAGCAGTTCTTC.

This clonotype was found a few times. The gene calls are TRBV25-1 and TRBJ1-6; 8 bases agree with TRBD1. This CDR3 is 16 amino acids long. Germline trimming cut 1 base from V and 8 bases from J; bases unmatched to any gene: 7. CDR1 and CDR2 (germline): MGHDK, SYGVNS. In nucleotides, the CDR3 is TGTGCCAGCAGTGAATCGCGTGCAGGGGGCTATTCACCCCTCCACTTT. This translates into CASSESRAGGYSPLHF.

This chain connects TRBV7-2 to TRBJ1-2; 11 bases are shared with TRBD1. The V gene end was trimmed by 3 bases and the J gene end by 4 bases; junction bases not matched to a gene: 4. Germline V gene sequence: CDR1 SGHTA, CDR2 FQGNSA. The CDR3 totals 15 residues. CDR3 DNA sequence: TGTGCCAGCAGCTTTACGGACAGGGGGCCCTATGGCTACACCTTC. Its translation is CASSFTDRGPYGYTF.

This clonotype turned up a few times. V gene TRBV11-2 combines with J gene TRBJ1-1; a weak D match, TRBD1 (6 bases). Germline CDR1 reads SGHAT; CDR2 reads FQNNGV. V gave up 0 bases and J gave up 10 bases, with 12 bases separating them. The CDR3 is 13 amino acids. The CDR3 reads CASSLDPDRGAFF. For the CDR3, the DNA is TGTGCCAGCAGCTTAGATCCGGACAGAGGAGCTTTCTTT.

This clonotype turned up a few times. V is TRBV11-2 and J is TRBJ2-7, with D hard to call. The V end was cut by 3 bases, the J end by 2 bases, with 11 bases between. The germline V gene has CDR1 SGHAT and CDR2 FQNNGV. The CDR3 is 14 residues long. CDR3 residues: CASSFTGLPYEQYF. As DNA, the CDR3 is TGTGCCAGCAGCTTCACTGGCCTACCCTACGAGCAGTACTTC.

The chain has TRBV6-1 and TRBJ1-5; D not resolved. Looked up from germline, CDR1 is MNHNS and CDR2 is SASEGT. The V and J ends lost 11 bases and 4 bases respectively, with 18 bases between them. The CDR3 contains 14 residues. The CDR3 coding sequence is TGTGCCTCTTCCGGGCCCGGTATTAATCAGCCCCAGCATTTT. Protein product: CASSGPGINQPQHF.

The chain is built from TRBV7-2 and TRBJ1-2; TRBD1 matches at 8 bases. With V trimmed by 5 bases and J by 8 bases, 16 bases remained unmatched. In germline, CDR1 is SGHTA, CDR2 FQGNSA. The CDR3 runs to 16 residues. The CDR3 DNA sequence: TGTGCCAGCAGCCACCCCTGGCAGGGGGCTCGTGAGGGCTACACCTTC. Its translation: CASSHPWQGAREGYTF.

This clonotype was counted a few times. This sequence joins TRBV6-5 and TRBJ2-7; D unclear. The CDR3 consists of 15 residues. Per germline, CDR1 MNHEY and CDR2 SVGAGI. The germline V and J ends were trimmed by 2 bases and 2 bases, with 13 bases remaining between them. CDR3 in amino acids: CASSYGPPNTYEQYF. CDR3 coding DNA: TGTGCCAGCAGTTACGGCCCACCCAATACCTACGAGCAGTACTTC.

This chain connects TRBV7-2 to TRBJ2-7; D may correspond to TRBD1 or TRBD2 (5 bases each). V was shortened by 4 bases and J by 4 bases, with 11 bases between the two germline ends. Looked up from germline, CDR1 is SGHTA and CDR2 is FQGNSA. This CDR3 is 13 amino acids long. Here the CDR3 DNA reads TGTGCCAGCAGCTCGGTGGGGGATTACGAGCAGTACTTC. Protein sequence: CASSSVGDYEQYF.

This clonotype was seen a handful of times. The V and J genes are TRBV7-2 and TRBJ2-7, with 10 nucleotides matching TRBD2. The CDR3 loop spans 15 amino acids. The V and J ends lost 5 bases and 2 bases, in that order; junction bases with no gene match: 6. Germline CDR1 SGHTA, CDR2 FQGNSA. The CDR3 sequence is CASSTSGLAPYEQYF. Written as DNA, the CDR3 is TGTGCCAGCAGCACATCGGGACTAGCGCCCTACGAGCAGTACTTC.

The chain carries TRBV28 and TRBJ1-4, with a tentative D call TRBD1 (5 bases). V was pared by 5 bases and J by 5 bases, with 15 bases between. This CDR3 is built from 15 residues. CDR1 is MDHEN and CDR2 is SYDVKM in the germline V gene. CDR3 coding DNA: TGTGCCAGCAGTACAGGTCGGGTTGGAAATGAAAAACTGTTTTTT. It encodes CASSTGRVGNEKLFF.

The V and J genes are TRBV7-9 and TRBJ2-1; 8 bases agree with TRBD1. The V segment lost 4 bases and the J segment 7 bases; nucleotides outside the gene matches: 6. Germline CDR1 reads SEHNR; CDR2 reads FQNEAQ (reference sequence). The CDR3 loop spans 14 amino acids. The CDR3 sequence is CASSSGQGNNEQFF. The CDR3 DNA is TGTGCCAGCAGCTCCGGACAGGGTAATAATGAGCAGTTCTTC.

This clonotype was counted only a few times. This rearrangement joins TRBV12-3 or TRBV12-4 to TRBJ1-1, with a possible D match to TRBD1 (5 bases). This CDR3 contains 16 residues. V lost 6 bases to trimming and J lost 3 bases, with 20 bases between them. The DNA for the CDR3 is TGTGCCAGCAGCCAGACCCCGGGACCGAGGGACACTGAAGCTTTCTTT. Its protein is CASSQTPGPRDTEAFF.

This clonotype has only a few counts. V usage is TRBV7-6 and J usage is TRBJ1-4; D remains unclear. The CDR3 has 16 amino acids. Germline loops: CDR1 SGHVS, CDR2 FNYEAQ. The ends were cut back, 5 bases at V and 5 bases at J, with 18 bases in the middle. The CDR3 bases are TGTGCCAGCAGCCAGGTCGTGGGCGTCCGGAATGAAAAACTGTTTTTT. Translation gives CASSQVVGVRNEKLFF.

This clonotype was detected a few times. The J gene is TRBJ2-1, the V gene TRBV7-8; weak D call: TRBD2 (5 bases). CDR1 and CDR2 (germline): SGHVS, FQNEAQ. V was trimmed by 5 bases and J by 0 bases, leaving 11 bases between them. This CDR3 has 15 amino acids. DNA of the CDR3: TGTGCCAGCAGCCCCAAGCGGAGCTCCTACAATGAGCAGTTCTTC. Residues: CASSPKRSSYNEQFF.

Only a few counts were recorded for this clonotype. The chain recombines TRBV7-6 with TRBJ2-3; no reliable D call. The CDR3 covers 12 residues. Germline V gene lookup returns CDR1 SGHVS and CDR2 FNYEAQ. V was pared by 2 bases and J by 6 bases, with 6 bases between. DNA for the CDR3: TGTGCCAGCAGCTTACCAAAGGATACGCAGTATTTT. This sequence encodes CASSLPKDTQYF.

In this sample, this clonotype turned up a few times. The V call is TRBV12-3 or TRBV12-4, the J call TRBJ2-7, with 10 bases identical to TRBD1. The CDR3 extends over 13 amino acids. Germline trimming cut 5 bases from V and 5 bases from J; bases unmatched to any gene: 3. The CDR3 loop is CASSGQGVNEQYF. The CDR3 coding sequence is TGTGCCAGCAGTGGACAGGGGGTGAACGAGCAGTACTTC.

This clonotype was counted a few times. The V and J genes are TRBV7-9 and TRBJ1-1, with unresolved D. The length of the CDR3 is 12 residues. Trimming removed 2 bases at V and 4 bases at J, with 5 bases between. Germline-derived CDR1 and CDR2 are SEHNR and FQNEAQ (reference sequence). The CDR3: CASSLSGTEAFF. For the CDR3, the DNA is TGTGCCAGCAGCTTAAGCGGCACTGAAGCTTTCTTT.

This clonotype showed up just a few times. V and J are TRBV7-6 and TRBJ1-1, with D unresolved. Trimming took off 5 bases at V and 1 base at J, with 8 bases between the two ends. Germline V gene lookup returns CDR1 SGHVS and CDR2 FNYEAQ. This CDR3 is built from 13 residues. The chain's CDR3 is CASSPPRNTEAFF. In DNA, the CDR3 is TGTGCCAGCAGCCCCCCCCGGAACACTGAAGCTTTCTTT.

This CDR3 is CASSQGSYNSPLHF. In nucleotides, the CDR3 is TGCGCCAGCAGCCAAGGCTCCTATAATTCACCCCTCCACTTT. The chain is built from TRBV4-3 and TRBJ1-6; D not resolved. Germline CDR1 is LGHNA and CDR2 is YSLEER. This CDR3 has 14 amino acids. With 1 base removed from V and 0 bases from J, the gap between germline ends came to 1 base.

The chain has TRBV7-2 and TRBJ2-7; 8 bases fit TRBD1. The CDR3 has 15 residues. V was clipped by 5 bases and J by 3 bases; unmatched bases: 9. Germline-derived CDR1 and CDR2 are SGHTA and FQGNSA. CDR3 nucleotide sequence: TGTGCCAGCAGCCCCCGGGACAGGTTTATCTACGAGCAGTACTTC. It encodes CASSPRDRFIYEQYF.

The rearrangement uses TRBV4-1 and TRBJ2-1; D ambiguous. Germline lookup yields CDR1 MGHRA and CDR2 YSYEKL. The CDR3 loop spans 11 amino acids. The V and J ends lost 0 bases and 10 bases respectively, with 4 bases between them. The CDR3 DNA is TGCGCCAGCAGCCAAGACACCGAGCAGTTCTTC. Translated: CASSQDTEQFF.